This T cell receptor beta chain was identified during a study of cytomegalovirus exposure and HLA in healthy donors. Findings and caveats of the study: Follow-up analysis found HLA locus-dependent TCR association rates, highest for DRB1 and lowest for HLA-C. An analysis that came later showed most CMV-associated TCR beta chains appearing HLA-restricted. Some TCR beta chains (around 160 of them) were listed as cytomegalovirus-associated.

With 60 Vbeta and 13 Jbeta primers, the PCR was carried out. Measured with immunoSEQ multiplex PCR; TCRdb has only the in-frame clones, and not every one. The repertoire holds 220,000 or so clones, with about 78% as singletons. A remark on this clone: Antigen unknown.

CDR3 length equals 18 residues. Germline values: CDR1 MGHRA, CDR2 YSYEKL. V lost 1 base and J 0 bases, leaving 16 bases between the germline ends. Those who donated were healthy bone marrow donors. The gene calls are TRBV4-1 and TRBJ1-5; tentatively, D is TRBD1 (5 bases). The sample comprised PBMCs. This TCR derives from a male donor in good health and CMV-seronegative. The CDR3 nucleotides read TGCGCCAGCAGCCAAGGTGATTCAGGGCCTTTTAGCAATCAGCCCCAGCATTTT. This encodes CASSQGDSGPFSNQPQHF.